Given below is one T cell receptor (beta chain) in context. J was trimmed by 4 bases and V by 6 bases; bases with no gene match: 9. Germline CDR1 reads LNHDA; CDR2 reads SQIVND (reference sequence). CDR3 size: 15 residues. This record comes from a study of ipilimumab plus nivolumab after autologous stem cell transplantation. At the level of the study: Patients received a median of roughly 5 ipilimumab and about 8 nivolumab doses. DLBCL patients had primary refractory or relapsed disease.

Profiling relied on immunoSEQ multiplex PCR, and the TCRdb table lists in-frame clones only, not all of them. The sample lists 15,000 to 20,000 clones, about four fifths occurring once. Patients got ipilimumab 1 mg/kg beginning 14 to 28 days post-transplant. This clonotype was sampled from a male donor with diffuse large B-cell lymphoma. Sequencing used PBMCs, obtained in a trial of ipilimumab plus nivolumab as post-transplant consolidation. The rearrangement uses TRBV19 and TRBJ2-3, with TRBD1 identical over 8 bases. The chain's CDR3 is CASSDRGRGADTQYF. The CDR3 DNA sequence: TGTGCCAGTAGCGACAGGGGAAGAGGCGCAGATACGCAGTATTTT.